The 9 T cell receptor beta chains listed next were all sequenced from one sample in a study of CXCR3-negative and CXCR3-positive naive CD8 T cells. Study-wide findings and caveats: Greater hydrophobicity was found in TRB CDR3s of CXCR3-positive naive cells than of CXCR3-negative naive cells.

TRB cDNA was prepared as libraries by UMI-labeled 5' RACE. Following a re-call of the 5' RACE reads, TCRdb has one entry per CDR3 protein and lacks DNA. The sample data list roughly 100,000 distinct CDR3 sequences. These receptors' targets are unknown. The specimen sequenced was naive CXCR3+ CD8+ T cells from blood. Subset given: CD45RO-CCR7+CD27+CD95- naive CD8+ T cells expressing CXCR3 (TNR3+). The receptors originated from a human donor in good health. Some clones in this sample may be carry-over from other donors' samples.

This chain joins TRBV3-1 and TRBJ2-7; there is no DNA to check the TCRdb D call of TRBD2. This CDR3 is built from 15 residues. Per germline, CDR1 LGHDT and CDR2 YNNKEL (reference sequence). The CDR3 loop reads CASSPTGASVYEQYF.

The genes are TRBV23-1 and TRBJ2-7; TCRdb's D gene call, TRBD1, goes unchecked for lack of DNA. TRBV23-1 is classed as an ORF, of uncertain function. This CDR3 region has 19 residues. The CDR3 region is CASSQINPPTGTVLSEQYF.

The chain carries TRBV3-1 and TRBJ2-7; TCRdb returns TRBD1, unconfirmable since there is no DNA. The CDR3 runs to 15 residues. Germline CDR1 reads LGHDT; CDR2 reads YNNKEL (reference sequence). This CDR3 reads CASSQDPNREGEQYF.

The chain joins TRBV7-9 to TRBJ2-2. Germline V gene lookup returns CDR1 SEHNR and CDR2 FQNEAQ (reference sequence). The CDR3 totals 12 residues. The CDR3 spells CASSPYFGELFF.

The V and J genes are TRBV7-3 and TRBJ2-2; the D call from TCRdb, TRBD1, cannot be confirmed without DNA. This CDR3 has 15 residues. Per germline, CDR1 SGHTA and CDR2 FQGTGA. The CDR3 sequence is CASSLLGQGSGELFF.

The J gene is TRBJ2-1, the V gene TRBV4-2; TCRdb reports TRBD2, a call that lacks DNA to check it against. The germline V gene has CDR1 LGHNA and CDR2 YNFKEQ. This CDR3 is 17 amino acids long. The CDR3 loop is CASSQDLSLAGASEQFF.

The gene calls are TRBV9 and TRBJ1-2. Per germline, CDR1 SGDLS and CDR2 YYNGEE. The CDR3 length is 13 residues. The CDR3 is CASSVGGLDGYTF. Together with reference TRBV9 and TRBJ1-2, the CDR3 gives the full variable domain: DSGVTQTPKHLITATGQRVTLRCSPRSGDLSVYWYQQSLDQGLQFLIQYYNGEERAKGNILERFSAQQFPDLHSELNLSSLELGDSALYFCASSVGGLDGYTFGSGTRLTVV.

The CDR3 sequence is CASSLGRSAEAFF. The chain recombines TRBV13 with TRBJ1-1. This CDR3 is 13 amino acids long. CDR1 and CDR2 (germline): PRHDT, FYEKMQ (reference sequence).

The genes are TRBV27 and TRBJ1-5. This CDR3 comprises 16 residues. CDR1 MNHEY and CDR2 SMNVEV come from the germline V gene (reference sequence). CDR3 region: CASSPSWGDSNQPQHF.